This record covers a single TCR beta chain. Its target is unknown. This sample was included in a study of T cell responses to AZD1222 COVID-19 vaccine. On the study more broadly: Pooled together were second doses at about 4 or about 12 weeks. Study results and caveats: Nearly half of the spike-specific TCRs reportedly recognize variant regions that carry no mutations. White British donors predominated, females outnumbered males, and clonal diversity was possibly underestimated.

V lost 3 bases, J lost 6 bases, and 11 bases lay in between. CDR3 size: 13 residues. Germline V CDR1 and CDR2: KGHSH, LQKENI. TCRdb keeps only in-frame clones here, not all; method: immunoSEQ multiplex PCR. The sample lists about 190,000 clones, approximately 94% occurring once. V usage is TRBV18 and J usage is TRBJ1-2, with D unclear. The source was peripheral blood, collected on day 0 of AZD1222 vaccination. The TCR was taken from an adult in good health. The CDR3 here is CASSPRPEDGYTF. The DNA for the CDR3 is TGTGCCAGCTCACCTCGGCCGGAGGATGGCTACACCTTC.